This record concerns one T cell receptor beta chain sequence. This entry comes from a study of blood T cell repertoires in COVID-19. Overall study context: T cells, B-cell-depleted T cells, or PBMCs supplied cDNA or gDNA.

This CDR3 is built from 14 residues. V was pared by 5 bases and J by 3 bases, with 5 bases of the junction left unmatched. Germline V gives CDR1 SGHTA, CDR2 FQGNSA. Adults between roughly 18 and 90 years of age took part from fewer than 30 US areas. Original methodology: Cell counts per sample came from amplifying reference gene primers. Clones were sequenced by immunoSEQ multiplex PCR, and TCRdb holds only the in-frame ones, with some missing. That table gives V, J and clone size, and the DNA gave D and trimming. The table shows 370,000 or so clones, with 70% to 90% occurring only once. The chain employs TRBV7-2 and TRBJ2-7; 9 nucleotides agree with TRBD1. The sequencing input was PBMCs or T cells enriched from blood (not recorded which). The receptor was derived from a man aged 25-45 years who had recovered from COVID-19. Written as DNA, the CDR3 is TGTGCCAGCAGCAGGACAGGGGACCTCTACGAGCAGTACTTC. Protein: CASSRTGDLYEQYF.